The present TCR beta chain was sequenced within a study of metastatic and nonmetastatic thyroid tumors. CDR1 and CDR2 from the germline V gene are GTSNPN and SVGIG (reference sequence). The CDR3 loop spans 13 amino acids. With 0 bases removed from V and 8 bases from J, the gap between germline ends came to 13 bases. TCRdb reanalyzed the PCR reads via MiXCR. Of around 14,000 clones listed, about 23% are singletons. Treatment of any kind had been given to no patient before thyroid surgery. This chain links TRBV30 with TRBJ1-2; D is undetermined. Sequenced: tumor tissue. This TCR came from a female donor with papillary thyroid cancer or a benign thyroid nodule (not recorded which). Some clones in this sample may be carry-over from other donors' samples. This CDR3 is CAWSVSGPAGYTF. CDR3 nucleotides: TGTGCCTGGAGTGTATCAGGACCCGCCGGCTACACCTTC.